This T cell receptor beta chain was identified during a study of breast tumors, draining lymph nodes, adjacent tissues. TCRdb independently ran MiXCR on the multiplex PCR reads; one entry per CDR3 protein. The table has roughly 130,000 distinct CDR3 sequences, approximately 20% seen once; the top ten hold roughly 3.5%. This clonotype was observed at least ten times. The CDR3 has 14 amino acids. Germline assignment: CDR1 SGHVS and CDR2 FNYEAQ. V was clipped by 5 bases and J by 4 bases; unmatched bases: 3. The lymph nodes were axillary draining lymph nodes from breast cancer patients. Sample: axillary lymph node tissue. This clonotype was sampled from a female donor with breast cancer. Some clones in this sample may be carry-over from other donors' samples. The chain carries TRBV7-6 and TRBJ2-1; TRBD2 agrees at 9 bases. The CDR3 DNA reads TGTGCCAGCAGCCGGACTAGCGAATACAATGAGCAGTTCTTC. It translates to CASSRTSEYNEQFF. Using reference TRBV7-6 and TRBJ2-1 for the parts outside the CDR3, the full variable domain is GAGVSQSPRYKVTKRGQDVALRCDPISGHVSLYWYRQALGQGPEFLTYFNYEAQQDKSGLPNDRFSAERPEGSISTLTIQRTEQRDSAMYRCASSRTSEYNEQFFGPGTRLTVL.